One and the same sample provided the 27 T cell receptor beta chains below, sequenced in a study of cytomegalovirus exposure and HLA in healthy donors. PCR employed 60 Vbeta and 13 Jbeta primers. Assay used: immunoSEQ multiplex PCR; TCRdb lists only in-frame clones, some missing. The sample includes about 190,000 clones, around 82% of them seen just once. The sample consisted of PBMCs. Every receptor here comes from a woman aged 25-40 years in good health and CMV-seropositive.

J is TRBJ1-6 and V is TRBV6-5, with a weak D call TRBD1 (6 bases). Trimming took 5 bases from V and 9 from J, leaving 17 bases between them. In germline, CDR1 is MNHEY, CDR2 SVGAGI. This CDR3 spans 15 amino acids. Written as DNA, the CDR3 is TGTGCCAGCAGTATCGGACAGCATGAAGGTTCACCCCTCCACTTT. Translated: CASSIGQHEGSPLHF.

The chain carries TRBV9 and TRBJ2-3; 7 bases align to TRBD2. The CDR3 length is 15 residues. Germline loops: CDR1 SGDLS, CDR2 YYNGEE. The trim removed 4 bases at V and 2 bases at J, leaving 7 bases unmatched. The CDR3 spells CASSPSGAFTDTQYF. DNA of the CDR3: TGTGCCAGCAGCCCCAGCGGGGCCTTCACAGATACGCAGTATTTT.

This clone was seen a handful of times. The V gene is TRBV19, the J gene TRBJ1-4; D is undetermined. Per germline, CDR1 LNHDA and CDR2 SQIVND (reference sequence). The CDR3 covers 11 residues. V lost 5 bases and J lost 7, with 5 bases in between. CDR3: CASSPSEKLFF. For the CDR3, the DNA is TGTGCCAGTAGTCCGAGTGAAAAACTGTTTTTT.

As concerns this clone: Other DNA sequences in the sample encode the same CDR3. The V call is TRBV19, the J call TRBJ2-2, with 7 bases identical to TRBD1. The germline CDR1 and CDR2 sequences are LNHDA and SQIVND (reference sequence). There are 14 residues in the CDR3. The junction had 5 bases not matched to a gene; V was cut back by 9 bases and J by 1 base. The CDR3 loop is CASRRDRNTGELFF. The CDR3 coding sequence is TGTGCCAGCCGCCGGGACAGGAACACCGGGGAGCTGTTTTTT. The whole variable domain, filled in from reference TRBV19 and TRBJ2-2, reads DGGITQSPKYLFRKEGQNVTLSCEQNLNHDAMYWYRQDPGQGLRLIYYSQIVNDFQKGDIAEGYSVSREKKESFPLTVTSAQKNPTAFYLCASRRDRNTGELFFGEGSRLTVL.

This clone has more than one count but fewer than ten. The chain has TRBV4-1 and TRBJ1-2; TRBD1 matches at 9 bases. V dropped 0 bases and J dropped 2; count of bases not matched to a gene: 13. The germline CDR1 and CDR2 sequences are MGHRA and YSYEKL. The CDR3 loop spans 19 amino acids. The CDR3 coding sequence is TGCGCCAGCAGCCAAGATGTCCCGGTCTCCGGGACAGGGAACTATGGCTACACCTTC. This sequence encodes CASSQDVPVSGTGNYGYTF.

This chain joins TRBV27 and TRBJ2-7, with TRBD2 as a possible D gene (6 bases). Germline V CDR1 and CDR2: MNHEY, SMNVEV (reference sequence). This CDR3 contains 16 residues. V shed 5 bases and J shed 0 bases, with 17 bases lying between them. The chain's CDR3 is CASSAMTRRSSYEQYF. CDR3 sequence (DNA): TGTGCCAGCAGTGCTATGACTAGGCGGAGCTCCTACGAGCAGTACTTC.

The chain uses TRBV29-1 and TRBJ1-2, with 8 positions matching TRBD1. V lost 4 bases, J lost 8 bases, and 6 bases stayed unmatched. The CDR3 extends over 12 amino acids. Germline CDR1 is SQVTM and CDR2 is ANQGSEA. This CDR3 is CSVGDRGWGYTF. CDR3 in DNA: TGCAGCGTTGGAGACAGGGGATGGGGCTACACCTTC.

The rearrangement links TRBV9 to TRBJ1-5; a weak D match, TRBD1 (6 bases). Trimming cost V 0 bases and J 4 bases, with 11 bases left between them. The germline CDR1 and CDR2 sequences are SGDLS and YYNGEE. The CDR3 sequence is 15 residues long. CDR3 sequence reads: CASSVAGGPNQPQHF. The CDR3 nucleotides read TGTGCCAGCAGCGTAGCGGGGGGCCCGAATCAGCCCCAGCATTTT. Variable domain in full (rest from reference TRBV9 and TRBJ1-5): DSGVTQTPKHLITATGQRVTLRCSPRSGDLSVYWYQQSLDQGLQFLIQYYNGEERAKGNILERFSAQQFPDLHSELNLSSLELGDSALYFCASSVAGGPNQPQHFGDGTRLSIL.

In its sample, this clone was seen once. J is TRBJ1-1 and V is TRBV5-6, with D maybe TRBD1 (5 bases). This CDR3 has 13 residues. Germline V CDR1 and CDR2: SGHDT, YYEEEE. Trimming cost V 0 bases and J 6 bases, with 9 bases left between them. The CDR3 nucleotides read TGTGCCAGCAGCTTGGGTGGCAGGGCTGAAGCTTTCTTT. It yields the protein CASSLGGRAEAFF.

This clone was counted between two and nine times. V usage is TRBV6-4 and J usage is TRBJ2-3; D unresolved. CDR1 is MRHNA and CDR2 is SNTAGT in the germline V gene. V was cut by 0 bases and J by 0 bases, with 10 bases left in between. The CDR3 runs to 16 residues. The CDR3 is CASSDSIESSTDTQYF. In nucleotides, the CDR3 is TGTGCCAGCAGTGACTCGATCGAGAGCAGCACAGATACGCAGTATTTT.

The chain recombines TRBV4-3 with TRBJ1-2, with D unclear. The CDR3 has 14 residues. Germline values: CDR1 LGHNA, CDR2 YSLEER. The V end lost 4 bases, the J end lost 4 bases, and 13 bases lay between the germline ends. This chain's CDR3 is CASSPMKESYGYTF. The CDR3 region has the DNA TGCGCCAGCAGCCCGATGAAGGAGAGCTATGGCTACACCTTC.

A single count supports this clone. The chain joins TRBV5-6 to TRBJ2-5; weak D call: TRBD2 (7 bases). There are 16 residues in the CDR3. V shed 1 base and J shed 4 bases, with 17 bases lying between them. The germline V gene encodes CDR1 SGHDT and CDR2 YYEEEE. The chain's CDR3 is CASSLLAGAIVETQYF. DNA of the CDR3: TGTGCCAGCAGCTTGTTGGCGGGGGCGATAGTAGAGACCCAGTACTTC. Complete variable domain (other parts from reference TRBV5-6 and TRBJ2-5): DAGVTQSPTHLIKTRGQQVTLRCSPKSGHDTVSWYQQALGQGPQFIFQYYEEEERQRGNFPDRFSGHQFPNYSSELNVNALLLGDSALYLCASSLLAGAIVETQYFGPGTRLLVL.

This clone was counted between two and nine times. This chain connects TRBV19 to TRBJ1-2; D is perhaps TRBD1 (5 bases). This CDR3 contains 13 residues. Germline V gene lookup returns CDR1 LNHDA and CDR2 SQIVND (reference sequence). Trimming shortened V by 5 bases and J by 13 bases, and 20 bases separated the two germline ends. The CDR3 coding sequence is TGTGCCAGTAGTCTAGGGACGGCGGGGGTTAGCACCTTC. Its translation is CASSLGTAGVSTF.

As to this clone: One end of the junction varies from germline; a read error may be responsible. The chain uses TRBV15 and TRBJ1-2; possibly TRBD1 for D (6 bases). This CDR3 spans 15 amino acids. Germline CDR1 reads LNHNV; CDR2 reads YYDKDF (reference sequence). CDR3 bases: TGTGCCACCAGCCGAGAGACTTACAGGGTGCAGGGCTACACCTTC. Residues: CATSRETYRVQGYTF. Variable domain in full (rest from reference TRBV15 and TRBJ1-2): DAMVIQNPRYQVTQFGKPVTLSCSQTLNHNVMYWYQQKSSQAPKLLFHYYDKDFNNEADTPDNFQSRRPNTSFCFLDIRSPGLGDTAMYLCATSRETYRVQGYTFGSGTRLTVV.

The V and J genes are TRBV4-3 and TRBJ2-5; 9 bases match TRBD2. The CDR3 runs 16 residues. Germline assignment: CDR1 LGHNA and CDR2 YSLEER. Germline trimming cut 2 bases from V and 5 bases from J; bases unmatched to any gene: 9. This CDR3 is CASSQIAGVFGETQYF. CDR3 DNA: TGCGCCAGCAGCCAAATAGCGGGAGTGTTCGGGGAGACCCAGTACTTC.

V and J are TRBV5-1 and TRBJ1-4, with a possible D match to TRBD1 (6 bases). The CDR3 contains 14 residues. The germline CDR1 and CDR2 sequences are SGHRS and YFSETQ. The germline V and J ends were trimmed by 0 bases and 6 bases, with 9 bases remaining between them. CDR3 coding DNA: TGCGCCAGCAGCTTGGACCCAGGGGATGAAAAACTGTTTTTT. It codes for CASSLDPGDEKLFF.

The rearrangement uses TRBV6-4 and TRBJ1-3; D is possibly TRBD1 (5 bases). The germline CDR1 and CDR2 sequences are MRHNA and SNTAGT. The CDR3 totals 14 residues. The V and J ends lost 2 bases and 7 bases respectively, with 12 bases between them. CDR3 DNA: TGTGCCAGCAGTGACAAACAGGTCCGGAACACCATATATTTT. Translated: CASSDKQVRNTIYF.

In its sample, this clone was seen a few times. V usage is TRBV20-1 and J usage is TRBJ1-1; D gene ambiguous. The V end lost 3 bases, the J end lost 10 bases, and 12 bases lay between the germline ends. Germline loops: CDR1 DFQATT, CDR2 SNEGSKA (reference sequence). The CDR3 sequence is 11 residues long. This CDR3 is CSARVVGGAFF. CDR3 nucleotide sequence: TGCAGTGCTAGGGTGGTGGGAGGAGCTTTCTTT.

The V gene is TRBV2, the J gene TRBJ2-1; 8 nucleotides agree with TRBD2. Losses at the gene ends were 9 bases for V and 6 bases for J; bases not matched to a gene: 7. The CDR3 has 13 amino acids. Germline CDR1 and CDR2: SNHLY and FYNNEI. The CDR3 loop reads CASSGTRVNEQFF. The CDR3, as DNA: TGTGCCAGTTCCGGGACTAGGGTCAATGAGCAGTTCTTC.

The chain employs TRBV7-8 and TRBJ2-7; 7 bases match TRBD2. The CDR3 is 15 residues long. The germline CDR1 and CDR2 sequences are SGHVS and FQNEAQ. Unmatched junction bases numbered 5, after V lost 1 base and J lost 2 bases. For the CDR3, the DNA is TGTGCCAGCAGCTTAGTAGCTAGCGGTACCTACGAGCAGTACTTC. Translation gives CASSLVASGTYEQYF. Based on the CDR3 plus reference TRBV7-8 and TRBJ2-7, the full variable domain is GAGVSQSPRYKVAKRGQDVALRCDPISGHVSLFWYQQALGQGPEFLTYFQNEAQLDKSGLPSDRFFAERPEGSVSTLKIQRTQQEDSAVYLCASSLVASGTYEQYFGPGTRLTVT.

The chain uses TRBV6-5 and TRBJ1-2, with 9 bases aligning to TRBD1. This CDR3 has 14 residues. The V segment lost 3 bases and the J segment 4 bases; nucleotides outside the gene matches: 3. CDR1 MNHEY and CDR2 SVGAGI come from the germline V gene. The CDR3: CASSYGTGSYGYTF. Here the CDR3 DNA reads TGTGCCAGCAGTTATGGGACAGGGTCCTATGGCTACACCTTC.

The V call is TRBV6-5, the J call TRBJ2-7, with 12 positions matching TRBD2. V dropped 6 bases and J dropped 2; count of bases not matched to a gene: 5. This CDR3 has 15 amino acids. The germline V gene encodes CDR1 MNHEY and CDR2 SVGAGI. The CDR3 region is CASRLTSGSPYEQYF. In DNA, the CDR3 is TGTGCCAGCAGGCTGACTAGCGGGAGCCCCTACGAGCAGTACTTC.

The chain links TRBV11-3 to TRBJ2-7; tentative D call: TRBD2 (5 bases). The V end was cut by 5 bases, the J end by 2 bases, with 16 bases between. The CDR3 has 15 residues. Germline V gene lookup returns CDR1 SGHNT and CDR2 YENEEA. CDR3 region: CASSLDRTPTYEQYF. Here the CDR3 DNA reads TGTGCCAGCAGCCTCGACCGGACTCCCACCTACGAGCAGTACTTC.

The rearrangement joins TRBV5-4 to TRBJ2-3; maybe TRBD2 (5 bases). The V end lost 0 bases, the J end lost 0 bases, and 8 bases lay between the germline ends. Germline CDR1 SGHNT, CDR2 YYREEE (reference sequence). The CDR3 spans 15 residues. CDR3 region: CASSLEAASTDTQYF. CDR3 sequence (DNA): TGTGCCAGCAGCTTGGAAGCGGCTAGCACAGATACGCAGTATTTT.

This clone has more than one count but fewer than ten. The chain links TRBV5-1 to TRBJ2-1; 9 bases line up with TRBD2. The junction had 19 bases not matched to a gene; V was cut back by 3 bases and J by 9 bases. Germline V gene lookup returns CDR1 SGHRS and CDR2 YFSETQ. The CDR3 consists of 18 residues. CDR3 nucleotides: TGCGCCAGCAGCTCGCCAACACCACTAGCGGGCGAGGAAGGTGAGCAGTTCTTC. It specifies CASSSPTPLAGEEGEQFF.

In its sample, this clone was seen a few times. The J gene is TRBJ2-5, the V gene TRBV5-8, with a possible D match to TRBD2 (8 bases). This CDR3 contains 19 residues. Germline lookup yields CDR1 SGHTS and CDR2 YDEGEE. The V end lost 3 bases, the J end lost 4 bases, and 28 bases lay between the germline ends. The CDR3 region is CASSSDRVDSGIQLETQYF. The CDR3 DNA sequence: TGTGCCAGCAGCTCTGACAGGGTGGATAGCGGGATTCAATTAGAGACCCAGTACTTC. The whole variable domain, filled in from reference TRBV5-8 and TRBJ2-5, reads EAGVTQSPTHLIKTRGQQATLRCSPISGHTSVYWYQQALGLGLQFLLWYDEGEERNRGNFPPRFSGRQFPNYSSELNVNALELEDSALYLCASSSDRVDSGIQLETQYFGPGTRLLVL.

The chain has TRBV5-6 and TRBJ2-1, with 8 bases lining up with TRBD2. Trimming took 2 bases from V and 6 from J; bases not matched to a gene: 10. Looked up from germline, CDR1 is SGHDT and CDR2 is YYEEEE. The length of the CDR3 is 16 residues. The CDR3 DNA reads TGTGCCAGCAGCTTTAGGTCGGTAGGGACTAGCAATGAGCAGTTCTTC. This sequence encodes CASSFRSVGTSNEQFF.